This TCR beta chain was profiled in a study of response to subunit inactivated influenza vaccine. Whole-study findings and limits: Authors suggested few new T cells are recruited by each seasonal influenza vaccination.

The junction had 9 bases not matched to a gene; V was cut back by 3 bases and J by 4 bases. From germline, CDR1 is LNHDA and CDR2 SQIVND (reference sequence). The length of the CDR3 is 15 residues. TCRdb re-derived calls from the RT-PCR reads in MiXCR, one entry per CDR3 protein. The sample lists a few hundred thousand distinct CDR3 sequences, over 9.5% seen once, with approximately 12% in the top ten. To note about this clonotype: Its antigen is still unknown.

This receptor was identified in a man aged 50 to 60 who received an inactivated influenza vaccine. The chain is built from TRBV19 and TRBJ2-7, with 7 bases aligning to TRBD2. Here the sequenced sample was PBMCs from blood, taken about 40 days after vaccination. CDR3 region: CASSIVLASSYEQYF. CDR3 DNA sequence: TGTGCCAGTAGTATCGTACTAGCGAGTAGTTACGAGCAGTACTTC.